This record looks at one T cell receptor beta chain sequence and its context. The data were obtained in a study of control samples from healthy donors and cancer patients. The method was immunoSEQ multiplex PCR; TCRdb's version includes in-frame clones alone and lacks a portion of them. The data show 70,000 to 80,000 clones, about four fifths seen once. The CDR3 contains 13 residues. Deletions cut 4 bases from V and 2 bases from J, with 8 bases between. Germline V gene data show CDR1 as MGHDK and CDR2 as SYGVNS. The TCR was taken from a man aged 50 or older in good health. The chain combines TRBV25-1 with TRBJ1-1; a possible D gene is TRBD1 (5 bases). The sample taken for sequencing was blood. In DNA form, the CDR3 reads TGTGCCAGCAGTGTGGACACCAACACTGAAGCTTTCTTT. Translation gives CASSVDTNTEAFF.